This T cell receptor (beta chain) was identified during a study of blood T cell repertoires in COVID-19. This CDR3 comprises 14 residues. Germline V gene data show CDR1 as SGHRS and CDR2 as YFSETQ. Trimming at V came to 3 bases and at J to 3 bases, leaving 1 base not matched to a gene. Authors' analysis steps: Amplification with reference gene primers provided the estimates of nucleated cell counts. Data came from immunoSEQ multiplex PCR; TCRdb stores just in-frame clones and leaves some out. Clone size and V and J calls were adopted from that table, with D and trimming inferred from the DNA. The sample contains about 140,000 clones, 75% to 80% of which appear only once. Participants had their cohort set by participant-reported clinical history.

The origin of this receptor is a woman between 50 and 59 years old who had recovered from COVID-19. Sequenced sample: PBMCs or T cells enriched from blood (not recorded which). This sequence joins TRBV5-1 and TRBJ1-1; 11 nucleotides align to TRBD1. For the CDR3, the DNA is TGCGCCAGCAGCTGGGACAGGGGGGACACTGAAGCTTTCTTT. It is translated as CASSWDRGDTEAFF.